The rows below give T cell receptor beta chains drawn from one sample of a study of cytomegalovirus exposure and HLA in healthy donors. TCRdb's copy holds only in-frame clones and misses some; the assay was immunoSEQ multiplex PCR. Of tens of thousands of clones listed, just under 80% are singletons. The sequenced material came from PBMCs. These receptors were taken from a man aged 35-49 years in good health and CMV-seronegative. The CDR3 runs from the conserved cysteine through the conserved F or W. D genes are given only for firm matches. Expanded clones are given a class, and other clones once, few, many or no size at all.

cdr3_aa cdr3_nt j_call v_call clone_size d_call
CASSFSEPGTGRDEQYF TGTGCCAGCAGTTTCTCAGAACCCGGGACAGGGAGGGACGAGCAGTACTTC TRBJ2-7 TRBV28 few TRBD1
CASSLGPSGPRGDTQYF TGCGCCAGCAGCTTGGGCCCTAGCGGTCCTAGGGGAGATACGCAGTATTTT TRBJ2-3 TRBV5-1 - TRBD2
CASSFLAGGDRGRGETQYF TGTGCCAGCAGCTTCCTAGCGGGAGGAGATCGGGGTCGAGGGGAGACCCAGTACTTC TRBJ2-5 TRBV11-1 - TRBD2
CASSPLAGARTYEQYF TGTGCCAGCAGCCCCTTAGCGGGAGCTAGAACCTACGAGCAGTACTTC TRBJ2-7 TRBV7-2 - TRBD2
CASRGTSASSTDTQYF TGTGCCAGCAGGGGGACTAGCGCCTCTAGCACAGATACGCAGTATTTT TRBJ2-3 TRBV28 - TRBD2
CASSESSTGLGYTF TGCGCCAGCAGTGAGTCGAGTACAGGGCTTGGCTACACCTTC TRBJ1-2 TRBV10-2 - -
CASSMFSGGGQETQYF TGTGCCAGTAGTATGTTTAGCGGGGGGGGACAAGAGACCCAGTACTTC TRBJ2-5 TRBV19 few TRBD2
CASGPGHYEQYF TGTGCCAGCGGCCCAGGGCACTACGAGCAGTACTTC TRBJ2-7 TRBV4-2 - -
CASGDRAYANTGELFF TGTGCCAGTGGGGACAGGGCATATGCGAACACCGGGGAGCTGTTTTTT TRBJ2-2 TRBV19 - TRBD1
CASTWGQGENQPQHF TGTGCCAGTACGTGGGGACAGGGTGAGAATCAGCCCCAGCATTTT TRBJ1-5 TRBV19 - TRBD1
CSSSLGLAGTGDSEQYF TGTTCCAGCAGCTTAGGGTTAGCCGGGACAGGGGATAGCGAGCAGTACTTC TRBJ2-7 TRBV7-9 once TRBD1
CASSLASGRRDTQYF TGTGCCAGCAGCTTAGCGAGTGGGAGGCGAGATACGCAGTATTTT TRBJ2-3 TRBV11-3 - -
CASTVLGVAGELFF TGTGCCAGCACTGTCCTAGGGGTGGCCGGGGAGCTGTTTTTT TRBJ2-2 TRBV6-1 - -
CASSPHRDTRGYTF TGTGCCAGCAGCCCCCACCGGGACACCCGGGGCTACACCTTC TRBJ1-2 TRBV9 - -
CASSFGSGSGWREQFF TGTGCCAGCAGTTTCGGGAGCGGGAGTGGGTGGAGGGAGCAGTTCTTC TRBJ2-1 TRBV28 - TRBD2
CASSFPETREQYF TGCGCCAGCAGCTTTCCCGAGACGAGGGAGCAGTACTTC TRBJ2-5 TRBV5-1 - -
CASSPRSGEKLFF TGTGCCAGCAGCCCGAGGAGTGGGGAAAAACTGTTTTTT TRBJ1-4 TRBV5-4 few -
CASSRRLVNEQFF TGTGCCAGCAGTCGCCGACTAGTAAATGAGCAGTTCTTC TRBJ2-1 TRBV28 once -
CASSLGGYTGELFF TGTGCCAGCAGCTTAGGCGGCTACACCGGGGAGCTGTTTTTT TRBJ2-2 TRBV7-9 - -
CAISERGSTRAEDEQYF TGTGCCATCAGTGAACGCGGCAGCACCCGAGCTGAAGACGAGCAGTACTTC TRBJ2-7 TRBV10-3 once -
CASKGLALQEETQYF TGTGCCAGCAAAGGGCTAGCGCTACAGGAAGAGACCCAGTACTTC TRBJ2-5 TRBV6-5 - -
CASRLAGTDTQYF TGTGCCAGCCGACTAGCGGGCACAGATACGCAGTATTTT TRBJ2-3 TRBV19 - TRBD2
CASAGTPTSTDTQYF TGCGCCAGCGCTGGGACACCTACTAGCACAGATACGCAGTATTTT TRBJ2-3 TRBV5-1 - -
CASSLSRGEQYF TGTGCCAGCAGCTTGAGCCGTGGCGAGCAGTACTTC TRBJ2-7 TRBV7-9 - -
CASSQDPGQPYNEQFF TGCGCCAGCAGCCAAGATCCGGGACAGCCGTACAATGAGCAGTTCTTC TRBJ2-1 TRBV4-1 once TRBD1
CASRAGDRVREQYF TGTGCCAGCAGGGCAGGGGACAGGGTACGCGAGCAGTACTTC TRBJ2-7 TRBV6-5 - TRBD1